This T cell receptor beta chain was found in a study of cytomegalovirus exposure and HLA in healthy donors (dated by TCRdb to the late 2010s). Broadly, across the study: According to a later analysis, the 120 or so validation repertoires were produced on the same platform as the 666 repertoires of the first cohort. To predict cytomegalovirus infection status, the study brought together high-throughput TCR immunosequencing, statistical association of individual TCRs with disease status, and machine learning. The study was designed to test whether signatures of past pathogen exposure could be identified by cataloging public T cell receptors. Besides the first cohort of 500 to 700 subjects, a separate validation cohort made up of some 110 different subjects was used.

To prepare the library, the immunoSEQ multiplex PCR assay was applied. In the authors' own workflow: A statistical classification framework was developed to diagnose cytomegalovirus status using the catalog of TCR beta chain sequences. In its TCRdb copy, this immuneACCESS table keeps in-frame sequences only and misses some clones. Where compared with another copy, unresolved V genes explain less than half of these, and the others have no known cause. The V and J calls and clone size were taken over from that table, and D and trimming were inferred from the DNA. The sample table lists approximately 160,000 clones, approximately 89% of them with a count of one. 10% of the sample is held by the ten biggest clonotypes. General conclusions and limits of the study: It was suggested by the authors that the approach could potentially be generalized to other disease states and immunological phenotypes. A later analysis lacked HLA typing for the validation cohort, so it scored co-occurrence in that cohort across all 120 repertoires. In both the original and validation cohorts, the classifier was reported to diagnose cytomegalovirus status with high specificity and sensitivity. Most TCR sequences were seen in very few donors, while some public TCRs were found in many individuals. In the study, 150 to 200 TCR beta chains were listed as associated with cytomegalovirus. Of the cluster scores, 90% to 95% were above 0 in a later analysis, which found that TCRs clustered in the first cohort also tended to co-occur in the 95 to 150 validation repertoires. A few of the identified cytomegalovirus-associated TCR beta chains were confirmed in vitro to be specific for cytomegalovirus antigens.

A word on this clone: The clone's antigen remains unknown. Base qualities are not at hand, and no much larger clone is one base apart.

The CDR3 goes from the cysteine to the phenylalanine over 15 residues. The sequence is cut down to CDR3 DNA, 45 bases in frame from base 1. For this chain, trimming is 6 bases at the V end and 6 bases at the J end, and the number of junction bases without a gene match is 10. The germline V gene gives CDR1 as MDHEN and CDR2 as SYDVKM. The donors belonged to the validation cohort of over a hundred subjects, which was separate from the roughly 670-subject first cohort. This sequence uses TRBV28 and TRBJ2-2; a stretch of 7 junction bases matches TRBD2. This TCR was recovered from a woman under 30 in good health and CMV-seropositive. The sequencing sample was made of PBMCs. The CDR3 region: CASSFGTTLSGELFF. In nucleotide form, the sequence is TGTGCCAGCAGCTTCGGGACTACTCTATCCGGGGAGCTGTTTTTT.